These T cell receptor beta chains were read from a single sample in a study of monozygotic twins with inflammatory bowel disease. TCRdb reworked the 5' RACE reads into one entry per CDR3 protein, no DNA. The sample spans about 160,000 distinct CDR3 sequences; the ten largest clones claim under 3.5%. Sample: blood. These receptor sequences come from a human donor with ulcerative colitis or Crohn's disease, or a healthy co-twin of an affected twin (not recorded which). Each CDR3 is given with its conserved first and last residue.

j_call v_call cdr3_aa
TRBJ1-2 TRBV9 CASSAEQGYGYGYTF
TRBJ2-7 TRBV19 CASSLHPGQGVYEQYF
TRBJ2-1 TRBV7-3 CASSFWERVGNEQFF
TRBJ2-7 TRBV20-1 CSASGRAYEQYF
TRBJ1-3 TRBV6-1 CASSERAVLGNTIYF
TRBJ2-1 TRBV12-3/TRBV12-4 CASSLVIHNEQFF
TRBJ1-1 TRBV5-6 CASSLAWDGMNTEAFF
TRBJ1-2 TRBV5-1 CASSLWASDYGYTF
TRBJ1-4 TRBV27 CASSITGGGEKLFF
TRBJ1-2 TRBV7-9 CASSLDLDWYGYTF
TRBJ1-3 TRBV20-1 CSARDRAGNTIYF
TRBJ2-5 TRBV24-1 CATSGTGEFETQYF
TRBJ2-5 TRBV5-1 CASTLQNPQETQYF
TRBJ2-7 TRBV4-3 CASSQGRDHPIEQYF
TRBJ2-2 TRBV5-1 CASSLGDGTGELFF
TRBJ2-1 TRBV10-2 CASHRSATYNEQFF
TRBJ2-5 TRBV18 CASSPPYRTDKETQYF
TRBJ1-2 TRBV12-3/TRBV12-4 CASSLTGEIGYTF
TRBJ2-3 TRBV4-1 CASSQGWDSGSTDTQYF
TRBJ1-5 TRBV12-3/TRBV12-4 CASSFSNQPQHF
TRBJ2-7 TRBV7-2 CASSFPGQGSYEQYF
TRBJ2-1 TRBV19 CASALWPSSYNEQFF
TRBJ2-5 TRBV6-5 CASSYSKDQSWQETQYF
TRBJ2-3 TRBV6-1 CASSEVKLGQGAATQYF
TRBJ1-5 TRBV5-1 CASSLGENRNQPQHF
TRBJ1-1 TRBV12-3/TRBV12-4 CASSITANTEAFF
TRBJ2-7 TRBV25-1 CASSGQGVSYEQYF
TRBJ2-1 TRBV7-3 CASSSNRVGNEQFF
TRBJ2-1 TRBV20-1 CSARASGTGANEQFF
TRBJ2-1 TRBV27 CASTPGGTYNEQFF
TRBJ2-2 TRBV24-1 CATSRLTGELFF
TRBJ2-1 TRBV5-1 CASSRTGHYNEQFF
TRBJ2-1 TRBV5-1 CASSFTSGRAFNEQFF
TRBJ1-4 TRBV5-1 CASSLGTAHEKLFF
TRBJ2-1 TRBV9 CASSVGSGGYNEQFF
TRBJ2-7 TRBV14 CASSLLPGGVEQYF
TRBJ1-6 TRBV5-1 CASSLVGANSPLHF